This TCR beta chain was found in a study of T-cell reconstitution after alpha-beta-depleted transplantation in children. Regarding the study as a whole: Diversity of TCRbeta at day 60 was high in some patients, arising from surviving recipient T cells and thymic progenitors. A year had passed since transplant, and T-cell counts and diversity by then came mostly from newly produced T cells.

The CDR3 covers 15 residues. V lost 7 bases to trimming and J lost 0 bases; unmatched junction nucleotides: 2. This clonotype was counted at least ten times. Its antigen is not identified. Using unique molecular identifiers, the investigators prepared the TCRbeta library. TCRdb used MiXCR to reprocess the PCR reads, holding one entry per CDR3 protein. Among hundreds of thousands of distinct CDR3 sequences, around 13% were seen once, and the ten largest hold 0.79%. This rearrangement joins TRBV12-3 or TRBV12-4 to TRBJ2-1, with 11 bases aligning to TRBD2. The clonotype comes from a girl aged 2 to 9 with congenital amegakaryocytic thrombocytopenia, due to receive a stem cell transplant. Sequences were derived from PBMCs, sampled before TCRalphabeta/CD19-depleted stem cell transplant. The CDR3 DNA follows: TGTGCCAGCATTACTAGCGGGAGCTCCTACAATGAGCAGTTCTTC. It is translated as CASITSGSSYNEQFF.